The subject of this entry is one T cell receptor beta chain. The antigen remains unidentified. Expressed TCRB transcripts were sequenced because the isolated RNA had all been reverse transcribed beforehand. TCRdb's table, derived via immunoSEQ multiplex PCR, lists solely in-frame clones and lacks some. The data contain tens of thousands of clones, 25% to 35% of them seen just once; the ten biggest clones take up about 0.48%. This sample is part of a study of beta chain features in type 1 diabetes. Study-wide context: Regarding age, gender and cell yields, patients proved similar to healthy donors.

Study-wide findings and caveats: Insertions at VDJ junctions were less frequent in type 1 diabetes patients. These patients also deleted more nucleotides at the same junctions. Comparison showed that naive, central memory and Treg TCRB repertoires appeared more similar among patients than among healthy donors. The cDNA sequencing approach could over-represent high-TCR-expressing cells.

Germline CDR1 reads SGDLS; CDR2 reads YYNGEE. V was cut by 2 bases and J by 3 bases, with 18 bases left in between. The CDR3 runs 17 residues. The chain combines TRBV9 with TRBJ2-1, with D maybe TRBD2 (5 bases). The source is a woman younger than 35 in good health. Sequencing was done on a sample of stem cell memory CD4+ T cells from blood. CDR3 sequence (DNA): TGTGCCAGCAGCGTCCCTAGATCTAGCCGAAACTACAATGAGCAGTTCTTC. Protein product: CASSVPRSSRNYNEQFF.